The 27 T cell receptor beta chains below were found in one sample sequenced in a study of OX40 agonist ivuxolimab in advanced cancers. Here immunoSEQ multiplex PCR was the method, and the copy in TCRdb shows in-frame clones only, minus some. This sample carries 65,000 to 85,000 clones, 92% of them seen once, and the ten largest clones take about 8.3%. The sample in question was CD4+ or CD8+ T cells sorted from blood, obtained in a trial of the OX40 agonist ivuxolimab. The receptor set was obtained from an adult with an advanced solid tumor such as melanoma, head and neck, liver or kidney cancer.

The V and J genes are TRBV4-1 and TRBJ1-2, with TRBD1 as a possible D gene (5 bases). The CDR3 totals 14 residues. Trimming left V 1 base short and J 4 bases short, with 10 bases between. The germline V gene encodes CDR1 MGHRA and CDR2 YSYEKL. The CDR3: CASSQVQGLYGYTF. In DNA, the CDR3 is TGCGCCAGCAGCCAAGTCCAGGGTCTCTATGGCTACACCTTC.

CDR3 sequence: CASSHSNLGELFF. CDR3 nucleotide sequence: TGTGCCAGCAGCCACTCCAACCTGGGGGAGCTGTTTTTT. The rearrangement links TRBV4-2 to TRBJ2-2; D is ambiguous. Trimming left V 3 bases short and J 8 bases short, with 10 bases between. CDR3 length equals 13 residues. CDR1 and CDR2 (germline): LGHNA, YNFKEQ.

V is TRBV5-5 and J is TRBJ2-7; the D is unclear. This CDR3 has 13 amino acids. V lost 0 bases to trimming and J lost 4 bases, with 8 bases between them. Germline CDR1 is SGHKS and CDR2 is YYEKEE (reference sequence). CDR3 sequence: CASSLGVGYEQYF. CDR3 bases: TGTGCCAGCAGCTTGGGTGTCGGGTACGAGCAGTACTTC.

The chain combines TRBV4-1 with TRBJ2-7; 9 bases agree with TRBD1. Germline values: CDR1 MGHRA, CDR2 YSYEKL. This CDR3 has 15 amino acids. Trimming removed 2 bases from V and 1 base from J; junction bases left unmatched: 3. The CDR3 DNA follows: TGCGCCAGCAGCCAACGTGGACAGGGGTCCTACGAGCAGTACTTC. It specifies CASSQRGQGSYEQYF.

The V gene is TRBV27, the J gene TRBJ1-5; D is unresolved. This CDR3 contains 13 residues. Germline CDR1 MNHEY, CDR2 SMNVEV (reference sequence). V was clipped by 4 bases and J by 6 bases, with 10 bases between them. CDR3 bases: TGTGCCAGCAGTTGGGGTGTCGGTCAGCCCCAGCATTTT. It translates to CASSWGVGQPQHF.

The J gene is TRBJ2-7, the V gene TRBV2; TRBD1 matches at 10 bases. CDR1 and CDR2 (germline): SNHLY, FYNNEI. Trimming at V came to 1 base and at J to 7 bases, leaving 7 bases not matched to a gene. This CDR3 contains 15 residues. The CDR3 loop is CASSEGQGAIREQYF. The CDR3 region has the DNA TGTGCCAGCAGTGAAGGACAGGGGGCTATACGGGAGCAGTACTTC.

The chain recombines TRBV5-1 with TRBJ2-7; D possibly uses TRBD1 or TRBD2 (5 bases each). The CDR3 covers 13 residues. V dropped 0 bases and J dropped 5 bases, with 9 bases sitting between them. The germline V gene has CDR1 SGHRS and CDR2 YFSETQ. The CDR3 loop reads CASSLAGTNEQYF. DNA of the CDR3: TGCGCCAGCAGCTTGGCTGGGACCAACGAGCAGTACTTC.

The rearrangement links TRBV5-1 to TRBJ2-2; D remains unclear. The germline V gene has CDR1 SGHRS and CDR2 YFSETQ. Trimming stripped 2 bases from V and 6 bases from J, with 11 bases between. This CDR3 is built from 14 residues. The CDR3 DNA follows: TGCGCCAGCAGCTTTTCGTCGTTGGCCGGGGAGCTGTTTTTT. Translation gives CASSFSSLAGELFF. The full variable domain, with the rest looked up from reference TRBV5-1 and TRBJ2-2, is KAGVTQTPRYLIKTRGQQVTLSCSPISGHRSVSWYQQTPGQGLQFLFEYFSETQRNKGNFPGRFSGRQFSNSRSEMNVSTLELGDSALYLCASSFSSLAGELFFGEGSRLTVL.

The CDR3 DNA reads as TGTGCCAGCAGCGTTTTCTCCGGTGCTAACCCGGGGGATAGCTCCTACAATGAGCAGTTCTTC. Translating it yields CASSVFSGANPGDSSYNEQFF. The chain employs TRBV9 and TRBJ2-1; TRBD2 is a possible D gene (6 bases). Trimming took 2 bases from V and 0 from J, leaving 27 bases between them. This CDR3 contains 21 residues. CDR1 SGDLS and CDR2 YYNGEE come from the germline V gene.

The V call is TRBV6-4, the J call TRBJ2-1; D gene unclear. The CDR3 is 13 residues long. Per the germline V gene, CDR1 is MRHNA and CDR2 is SNTAGT. Trimming pared 3 bases from V and 9 bases from J, leaving 12 bases between. The DNA of the CDR3 is TGTGCCAGCAGTGAGATCCGTTCTAGTGAGCAGTTCTTC. It yields the protein CASSEIRSSEQFF.

The chain has TRBV6-6 and TRBJ1-5, with 7 bases lining up with TRBD1. Germline loops: CDR1 MNHNY, CDR2 SVGAGI (reference sequence). The CDR3 is 15 amino acids. The ends lost 2 bases at V and 6 bases at J; junction bases unmatched: 7. The CDR3 nucleotides read TGTGCCAGCAGTTACGGCAGGGGGTTGGTTCAGCCCCAGCATTTT. Translating it yields CASSYGRGLVQPQHF.

This chain connects TRBV7-9 to TRBJ1-1; unclear D gene. Germline values: CDR1 SEHNR, CDR2 FQNEAQ (reference sequence). Trimming took off 1 base at V and 0 bases at J, with 9 bases between the two ends. This CDR3 is built from 15 residues. The CDR3 DNA sequence: TGTGCCAGCAGCTTAGGAGGCGGGGTGAACACTGAAGCTTTCTTT. Its translation: CASSLGGGVNTEAFF.

V gene TRBV15 combines with J gene TRBJ2-7, with a possible D match to TRBD1 (5 bases). The CDR3 covers 18 residues. V lost 0 bases to trimming and J lost 3 bases, with 21 bases between them. The germline V gene encodes CDR1 LNHNV and CDR2 YYDKDF (reference sequence). The CDR3 loop is CATSRESPGAEQHYEQYF. CDR3 in DNA: TGTGCCACCAGCAGAGAGTCCCCTGGGGCAGAACAACACTACGAGCAGTACTTC.

The gene calls are TRBV4-3 and TRBJ1-3; perhaps TRBD1 as D (5 bases). CDR1 and CDR2 from the germline V gene are LGHNA and YSLEER. This CDR3 comprises 15 residues. V was cut by 1 base and J by 2 bases, with 9 bases left in between. The CDR3 here is CASSQGSGAGNTIYF. The CDR3 DNA sequence: TGCGCCAGCAGCCAAGGTTCGGGGGCTGGAAACACCATATATTTT.

The chain has TRBV19 and TRBJ1-2; perhaps TRBD1 as D (5 bases). V was cut by 5 bases and J by 8 bases, with 18 bases left in between. CDR3 length equals 14 residues. In germline, CDR1 is LNHDA, CDR2 SQIVND (reference sequence). Written as DNA, the CDR3 is TGTGCCAGTAGTTATGGAAGGGGTAGTGAGGGCTACACCTTC. Its protein is CASSYGRGSEGYTF.

The chain has TRBV28 and TRBJ1-1; tentatively, D is TRBD1 (5 bases). The CDR3 spans 12 residues. The V end lost 10 bases, the J end lost 6 bases, and 15 bases lay between the germline ends. From germline, CDR1 is MDHEN and CDR2 SYDVKM. This CDR3 reads CATQIWGSEAFF. DNA of the CDR3: TGTGCCACCCAAATTTGGGGGTCTGAAGCTTTCTTT.

This chain joins TRBV13 and TRBJ2-7; no definite D call. Germline loops: CDR1 PRHDT, CDR2 FYEKMQ (reference sequence). CDR3 length: 13 residues. With 4 bases removed from V and 0 bases from J, the gap between germline ends came to 7 bases. The CDR3 spells CASSSQSSYEQYF. Written as DNA, the CDR3 is TGTGCCAGCAGCTCCCAGAGCTCCTACGAGCAGTACTTC.

The J gene is TRBJ2-7, the V gene TRBV5-6, with TRBD1 matching over 8 bases. V lost 1 base and J lost 0; bases outside the gene matches: 9. Germline V gene sequence: CDR1 SGHDT, CDR2 YYEEEE. CDR3 length equals 17 residues. The CDR3 is CASSLSTGGTFSYEQYF. DNA of the CDR3: TGTGCCAGCAGCTTGAGTACAGGGGGAACTTTCTCCTACGAGCAGTACTTC.

V usage is TRBV7-9 and J usage is TRBJ1-5, with a weak D call TRBD1 (5 bases). This CDR3 region has 13 residues. Germline lookup yields CDR1 SEHNR and CDR2 FQNEAQ (reference sequence). V shed 5 bases and J shed 8 bases, with 13 bases lying between them. The CDR3 DNA sequence: TGTGCCAGCAGCGGGACCTCCTTAGAGCCCCAGCATTTT. Protein: CASSGTSLEPQHF.

V gene TRBV12-5 combines with J gene TRBJ1-6; no definite D call. Germline lookup yields CDR1 LGHNT and CDR2 FRNRAP. Trimming took 4 bases from V and 7 from J, leaving 5 bases between them. The CDR3 spans 12 residues. This CDR3 reads CASGSTNSPLHF. The CDR3 DNA reads as TGTGCTAGTGGTTCAACGAATTCACCCCTCCACTTT.

The chain employs TRBV10-2 and TRBJ1-3; TRBD1 agrees at 7 bases. Losses at the gene ends were 3 bases for V and 3 bases for J; bases not matched to a gene: 2. The length of the CDR3 is 14 residues. Germline-derived CDR1 and CDR2 are WSHSY and SAAADI. CDR3 nucleotide sequence: TGCGCCAGCAGTGAAGGGGGCGGTGGAAACACCATATATTTT. It translates to CASSEGGGGNTIYF.

This clone was recorded once. V gene TRBV7-9 combines with J gene TRBJ2-3; 10 bases align to TRBD2. This CDR3 comprises 17 residues. After removal of 9 bases from V and 4 bases from J, the junction contained 16 bases not matched to a gene. In germline, CDR1 is SEHNR, CDR2 FQNEAQ (reference sequence). This chain's CDR3 is CARLPTPASGGADTQYF. In DNA form, the CDR3 reads TGTGCCAGGCTACCCACCCCCGCTAGCGGGGGCGCAGATACGCAGTATTTT.

This rearrangement joins TRBV5-1 to TRBJ2-2; 9 nucleotides align to TRBD2. V lost 3 bases to trimming and J lost 4 bases; unmatched junction nucleotides: 4. Per the germline V gene, CDR1 is SGHRS and CDR2 is YFSETQ. This CDR3 contains 15 residues. The CDR3 here is CASSWGLARTGELFF. CDR3 in DNA: TGCGCCAGCAGCTGGGGACTAGCACGCACCGGGGAGCTGTTTTTT.

Only a few counts were recorded for this clone. The chain links TRBV4-3 to TRBJ2-7, with D perhaps TRBD2 (6 bases). V was pared by 4 bases and J by 3 bases, with 10 bases between. CDR1 and CDR2 from the germline V gene are LGHNA and YSLEER. The CDR3 covers 13 residues. The CDR3 region has the DNA TGCGCCAGCAGCCCGGGACTCAGCTACGAGCAGTACTTC. Amino acids: CASSPGLSYEQYF.

J is TRBJ1-1 and V is TRBV6-6; TRBD1 might be the D (5 bases). V lost 6 bases, J lost 5 bases, and 13 bases lay in between. Germline CDR1 reads MNHNY; CDR2 reads SVGAGI (reference sequence). The CDR3 length is 13 residues. The CDR3 DNA sequence: TGTGCCAGCAGACCAGGGATGTCGACTGAAGCTTTCTTT. This encodes CASRPGMSTEAFF.

The chain carries TRBV9 and TRBJ2-7, with D possibly TRBD1 on 6 matching bases. V was cut by 2 bases and J by 1 base, with 10 bases left in between. CDR1 and CDR2 from the germline V gene are SGDLS and YYNGEE. This CDR3 contains 14 residues. The CDR3 here is CASSVKDRSYEQYF. The CDR3 DNA reads TGTGCCAGCAGCGTCAAGGACAGATCCTACGAGCAGTACTTC.

This chain links TRBV6-5 with TRBJ1-2, with D maybe TRBD1 (6 bases). V shed 8 bases and J shed 4 bases, with 17 bases lying between them. From germline, CDR1 is MNHEY and CDR2 SVGAGI. The CDR3 extends over 14 amino acids. The CDR3 sequence: CASALSGTFYGYTF. The CDR3 DNA is TGTGCCAGCGCCTTATCCGGGACATTCTATGGCTACACCTTC.